One TCR beta chain is described in this entry. Its antigen is not identified. Profiled with immunoSEQ multiplex PCR; TCRdb holds only in-frame clones, not every one. The sample shows around 12,000 clones, approximately 85% of them seen only once. Germline V gene data show CDR1 as SNHLY and CDR2 as FYNNEI. V lost 5 bases and J lost 1, with 5 bases in between. CDR3 length equals 12 residues. The source of the sample is a study of tumor-infiltrating lymphocytes in localized non-small cell lung cancer. Study background: Several tumor histologies, both smoking statuses, and some post-neoadjuvant chemotherapy samples were included. From each patient, both tumor and uninvolved lung, non-adjacent to tumor, were sampled.

Study-wide results and limits: Different pieces of the same tissue were used for each assay.

The receptor was isolated from a human donor with non-small cell lung cancer. The chain is built from TRBV2 and TRBJ1-1, with D hard to call. Sequenced: uninvolved lung tissue not adjacent to the tumor. This chain's CDR3 is CASSRPNTEAFF. The CDR3 coding sequence is TGTGCCAGCAGTCGGCCGAACACTGAAGCTTTCTTT.